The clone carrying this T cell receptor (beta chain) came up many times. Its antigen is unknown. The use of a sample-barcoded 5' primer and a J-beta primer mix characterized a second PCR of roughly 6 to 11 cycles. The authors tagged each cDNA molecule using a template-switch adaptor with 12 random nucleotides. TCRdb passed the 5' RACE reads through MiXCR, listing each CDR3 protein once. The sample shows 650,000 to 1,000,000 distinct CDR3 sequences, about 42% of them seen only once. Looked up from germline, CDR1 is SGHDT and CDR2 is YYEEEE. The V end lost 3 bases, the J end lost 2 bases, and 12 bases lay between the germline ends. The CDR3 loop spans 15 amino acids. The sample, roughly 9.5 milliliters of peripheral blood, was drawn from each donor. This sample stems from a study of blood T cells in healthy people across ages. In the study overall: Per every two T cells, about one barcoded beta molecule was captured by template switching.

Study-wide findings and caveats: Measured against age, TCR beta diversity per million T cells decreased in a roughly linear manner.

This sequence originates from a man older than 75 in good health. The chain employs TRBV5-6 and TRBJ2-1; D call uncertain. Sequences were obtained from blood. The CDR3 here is CASSSPQLTYNEQFF. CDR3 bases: TGTGCCAGCAGCTCACCCCAATTAACCTACAATGAGCAGTTCTTC.